This is a list of T cell receptor beta chains from one sample in a study of blood T cell repertoires in COVID-19. TCRdb's copy holds only in-frame clones and misses some; the assay was immunoSEQ multiplex PCR. The sample lists some 99,000 clones, 81% seen once, with approximately 12% in the top ten. The sample was peripheral blood. Receptors originate from a woman of 80 years or more with acute or convalescent COVID-19. CDR3s include the opening cysteine and the closing phenylalanine or tryptophan. A D gene is named only where the DNA matches it firmly. Some rows mark clone size as missing; the rest say once, few, many or name a class of expanded clone.

D gene: TRBD1
clone size: .
J gene: TRBJ1-2
V gene: TRBV3-1/TRBV3-2
CDR3 length: 14
CDR3 DNA: TGTGCCAGCAGCCAAATACAGGGGTTCGATGGCTACACCTTC
CDR3 protein: CASSQIQGFDGYTF

D gene: .
clone size: .
J gene: TRBJ2-4
V gene: TRBV20-1
CDR3 length: 11
CDR3 DNA: TGCAGCCCTACGGGGGACGGCATTCAGTACTTC
CDR3 protein: CSPTGDGIQYF

D gene: .
clone size: .
J gene: TRBJ1-3
V gene: TRBV19
CDR3 length: 16
CDR3 DNA: TGTGCCAGTAGTCCGTTACAGGGATCCTCTGGAAACACCATATATTTT
CDR3 protein: CASSPLQGSSGNTIYF

D gene: .
clone size: .
J gene: TRBJ1-5
V gene: TRBV6-2/TRBV6-3
CDR3 length: 14
CDR3 DNA: TGTGCCAGCAGTTACTCGGCAGGGTCTCGGCCCCAGCATTTT
CDR3 protein: CASSYSAGSRPQHF

D gene: .
clone size: .
J gene: TRBJ2-5
V gene: TRBV5-1
CDR3 length: 16
CDR3 DNA: TGCGCCAGCAGCTTGGGGAGTCCGGGGATGGGGGAGACCCAGTACTTC
CDR3 protein: CASSLGSPGMGETQYF

D gene: TRBD2
clone size: .
J gene: TRBJ2-3
V gene: TRBV5-1
CDR3 length: 16
CDR3 DNA: TGCGCCAGCAGTAGCGGGGGGCGCACTAGCACAGATACGCAGTATTTT
CDR3 protein: CASSSGGRTSTDTQYF

D gene: TRBD1
clone size: .
J gene: TRBJ1-1
V gene: TRBV28
CDR3 length: 13
CDR3 DNA: TGTGCCAGCAAGGCAGGGGGCGAAACTGAAGCTTTCTTT
CDR3 protein: CASKAGGETEAFF

D gene: .
clone size: .
J gene: TRBJ1-5
V gene: TRBV10-3
CDR3 length: 15
CDR3 DNA: TGTGCCATCAAACAGGGTTTGGGCAGCAATCAGCCCCAGCATTTT
CDR3 protein: CAIKQGLGSNQPQHF

D gene: .
clone size: .
J gene: TRBJ2-5
V gene: TRBV28
CDR3 length: 16
CDR3 DNA: TGTGCCAGCAGTACCGAAAAGGTGGGAGGACAAGAGACCCAGTACTTC
CDR3 protein: CASSTEKVGGQETQYF

D gene: TRBD1
clone size: .
J gene: TRBJ1-6
V gene: TRBV10-1
CDR3 length: 15
CDR3 DNA: TGCGCCAGGGCATCGAGGGGGCAGGGTTATTCACCCCTCCACTTT
CDR3 protein: CARASRGQGYSPLHF

D gene: TRBD1
clone size: once
J gene: TRBJ1-2
V gene: TRBV6-5
CDR3 length: 13
CDR3 DNA: TGTGCCAGCACCCGGGGACAGGCAAGCGGCTACACCTTC
CDR3 protein: CASTRGQASGYTF

D gene: .
clone size: .
J gene: TRBJ1-3
V gene: TRBV5-1
CDR3 length: 14
CDR3 DNA: TGCGCCAGCAGGGATGGAGGGTCTGGAAACACCATATATTTT
CDR3 protein: CASRDGGSGNTIYF

D gene: .
clone size: .
J gene: TRBJ1-2
V gene: TRBV30
CDR3 length: 14
CDR3 DNA: TGTGCCTGGGGTGACAGGCCAGCTAACTATGGCTACACCTTC
CDR3 protein: CAWGDRPANYGYTF

D gene: TRBD1
clone size: .
J gene: TRBJ1-6
V gene: TRBV7-3
CDR3 length: 14
CDR3 DNA: TGTGCCAGCAGCCAACAGGGGTATGGGTCACCCCTCCACTTT
CDR3 protein: CASSQQGYGSPLHF

D gene: TRBD1
clone size: .
J gene: TRBJ1-2
V gene: TRBV5-6
CDR3 length: 13
CDR3 DNA: TGTGCCAGCAGCATACAGGGGGCATATGGCTACACCTTC
CDR3 protein: CASSIQGAYGYTF

D gene: .
clone size: once
J gene: TRBJ2-5
V gene: TRBV7-2
CDR3 length: 17
CDR3 DNA: TGTGCCAGCAGCCCAACCCCTGGGTGGACTACCAAGACGACCCAGTACTTC
CDR3 protein: CASSPTPGWTTKTTQYF

D gene: .
clone size: once
J gene: TRBJ1-6
V gene: TRBV7-9
CDR3 length: 12
CDR3 DNA: TGTGCCAGCAGCCCACGGGATTCACCCCTCCACTTT
CDR3 protein: CASSPRDSPLHF

D gene: .
clone size: .
J gene: TRBJ2-5
V gene: TRBV7-2
CDR3 length: 12
CDR3 DNA: TGTGCCAGCAGCCGAGGGGGAGAGACCCAGTACTTC
CDR3 protein: CASSRGGETQYF

D gene: TRBD2
clone size: .
J gene: TRBJ2-3
V gene: TRBV19
CDR3 length: 18
CDR3 DNA: TGTGCCAGTAGTATGCGAGGGAGCGGGGGGGCCCGCACAGATACGCAGTATTTT
CDR3 protein: CASSMRGSGGARTDTQYF

D gene: TRBD2
clone size: .
J gene: TRBJ2-5
V gene: TRBV7-2
CDR3 length: 18
CDR3 DNA: TGTGCCAGCAGCTCCGAAGTCCTAGCGGGGGGGGGCAAAGAGACCCAGTACTTC
CDR3 protein: CASSSEVLAGGGKETQYF

D gene: .
clone size: .
J gene: TRBJ2-2
V gene: TRBV7-3
CDR3 length: 14
CDR3 DNA: TGTGCCAGCAGCCGGGACTCGAACACCGGGGAGCTGTTTTTT
CDR3 protein: CASSRDSNTGELFF

D gene: .
clone size: .
J gene: TRBJ1-2
V gene: TRBV5-1
CDR3 length: 14
CDR3 DNA: TGCGCCACCAGCAGCGACAGGAGCGACTATGGCTACACCTTC
CDR3 protein: CATSSDRSDYGYTF

D gene: .
clone size: .
J gene: TRBJ2-1
V gene: TRBV5-4
CDR3 length: 17
CDR3 DNA: TGTGCCAGCAGCTTATCGGCTGGCAGGGCGTTACAAGGCGAGCAGTTCTTC
CDR3 protein: CASSLSAGRALQGEQFF

D gene: .
clone size: .
J gene: TRBJ1-4
V gene: TRBV6-2/TRBV6-3
CDR3 length: 14
CDR3 DNA: TGTGCCAGCAGCGACCGGACGGGGGACGAAAAACTGTTTTTT
CDR3 protein: CASSDRTGDEKLFF

D gene: TRBD1
clone size: .
J gene: TRBJ1-2
V gene: TRBV5-1
CDR3 length: 15
CDR3 DNA: TGCGCCAGCAGCTTACTCCGGGACAGGAGCTATGGCTACACCTTC
CDR3 protein: CASSLLRDRSYGYTF

D gene: .
clone size: .
J gene: TRBJ1-1
V gene: TRBV24-1
CDR3 length: 14
CDR3 DNA: TGTGCCACCAGTTCTGCGGGGTTGAACACTGAAGCTTTCTTT
CDR3 protein: CATSSAGLNTEAFF

D gene: .
clone size: .
J gene: TRBJ1-5
V gene: TRBV19
CDR3 length: 13
CDR3 DNA: TGTGCCAGTAGCCCCAGGGAAGGGCAGCCCCAGCATTTT
CDR3 protein: CASSPREGQPQHF

D gene: TRBD2
clone size: .
J gene: TRBJ2-2
V gene: TRBV6-2/TRBV6-3
CDR3 length: 16
CDR3 DNA: TGTGCCAGCAGTTACTCTAGCGGGGGGGCCACCGGGGAGCTGTTTTTT
CDR3 protein: CASSYSSGGATGELFF

D gene: TRBD1
clone size: .
J gene: TRBJ2-4
V gene: TRBV3-1/TRBV3-2
CDR3 length: 16
CDR3 DNA: TGTGCCAGCAGCCAACCGGGACAGGGGACCAAAAACATTCAGTACTTC
CDR3 protein: CASSQPGQGTKNIQYF

D gene: .
clone size: once
J gene: TRBJ2-6
V gene: TRBV28
CDR3 length: 16
CDR3 DNA: TGTGCCAGCACCCTGACACGTCTCTATGGGGCCAACGTCCTGACTTTC
CDR3 protein: CASTLTRLYGANVLTF

D gene: .
clone size: .
J gene: TRBJ1-2
V gene: TRBV7-8
CDR3 length: 14
CDR3 DNA: TGTGCCAGCAGCTTAGCGATCGCAGACTATGGCTACACCTTC
CDR3 protein: CASSLAIADYGYTF

D gene: TRBD2
clone size: few
J gene: TRBJ2-7
V gene: TRBV14
CDR3 length: 15
CDR3 DNA: TGTGCCAGCAGCCAAGGTGGGGGGGGTTTCTACGAGCAGTACTTC
CDR3 protein: CASSQGGGGFYEQYF

D gene: .
clone size: .
J gene: TRBJ1-1
V gene: TRBV5-4
CDR3 length: 15
CDR3 DNA: TGTGCCAGCAGGCCACAGGGATATCTGTTCACTGAAGCTTTCTTT
CDR3 protein: CASRPQGYLFTEAFF

D gene: TRBD1
clone size: .
J gene: TRBJ1-6
V gene: TRBV11-2
CDR3 length: 18
CDR3 DNA: TGTGCCAGCAGCTACCGATCCGGGACAGGGGGCTCTTATTCACCCCTCCACTTT
CDR3 protein: CASSYRSGTGGSYSPLHF

D gene: .
clone size: .
J gene: TRBJ1-2
V gene: TRBV14
CDR3 length: 13
CDR3 DNA: TGTGCCAGCAGCCAAGATCTCGGCTATGGCTACACCTTC
CDR3 protein: CASSQDLGYGYTF

D gene: .
clone size: .
J gene: TRBJ1-4
V gene: TRBV10-3
CDR3 length: 12
CDR3 DNA: TGTGCCATCCGGGACATTAATGAAAAACTGTTTTTT
CDR3 protein: CAIRDINEKLFF

D gene: .
clone size: .
J gene: TRBJ2-1
V gene: TRBV11-2
CDR3 length: 12
CDR3 DNA: TGTGCCAGCAGCTTTGTAGGGGCTGAGCAGTTCTTC
CDR3 protein: CASSFVGAEQFF

D gene: TRBD2
clone size: .
J gene: TRBJ2-3
V gene: TRBV5-1
CDR3 length: 15
CDR3 DNA: TGCGCCAGCAGACCCGGGAGGGGCAGCACAGATACGCAGTATTTT
CDR3 protein: CASRPGRGSTDTQYF

D gene: TRBD2
clone size: .
J gene: TRBJ2-7
V gene: TRBV5-6
CDR3 length: 16
CDR3 DNA: TGTGCCAGCAGCTCTACTAGCGGGGGGGACGTTTACGAGCAGTACTTC
CDR3 protein: CASSSTSGGDVYEQYF

D gene: .
clone size: .
J gene: TRBJ2-5
V gene: TRBV28
CDR3 length: 14
CDR3 DNA: TGTGCCAGCAGTGGGGGTGGACAGAGGGAGACCCAGTACTTC
CDR3 protein: CASSGGGQRETQYF

D gene: .
clone size: .
J gene: TRBJ2-3
V gene: TRBV7-3
CDR3 length: 13
CDR3 DNA: TGTGCCAGCAGCTTTGAAGACAGAGATACGCAGTATTTT
CDR3 protein: CASSFEDRDTQYF

D gene: .
clone size: .
J gene: TRBJ2-7
V gene: TRBV7-9
CDR3 length: 13
CDR3 DNA: TGTGCCAGCAGCTTAACCGGGACCTACGAGCAGTACTTC
CDR3 protein: CASSLTGTYEQYF

D gene: .
clone size: .
J gene: TRBJ1-2
V gene: TRBV9
CDR3 length: 14
CDR3 DNA: TGTGCCAGCAGCGTAGCCGCGGCAGGGGTTGGCTACACCTTC
CDR3 protein: CASSVAAAGVGYTF

D gene: .
clone size: .
J gene: TRBJ2-5
V gene: TRBV7-8
CDR3 length: 13
CDR3 DNA: TGTGCCAGCAGCAGAGGACAGCAAGAGACCCAGTACTTC
CDR3 protein: CASSRGQQETQYF

D gene: .
clone size: .
J gene: TRBJ2-5
V gene: TRBV7-8
CDR3 length: 14
CDR3 DNA: TGTGCCAGCAGCTTTGGACAGTTCCAAGAGACCCAGTACTTC
CDR3 protein: CASSFGQFQETQYF

D gene: TRBD2
clone size: .
J gene: TRBJ2-3
V gene: TRBV2
CDR3 length: 15
CDR3 DNA: TGTGCCAGCAGAAGACTAGCGGGAGGCACAGATACGCAGTATTTT
CDR3 protein: CASRRLAGGTDTQYF